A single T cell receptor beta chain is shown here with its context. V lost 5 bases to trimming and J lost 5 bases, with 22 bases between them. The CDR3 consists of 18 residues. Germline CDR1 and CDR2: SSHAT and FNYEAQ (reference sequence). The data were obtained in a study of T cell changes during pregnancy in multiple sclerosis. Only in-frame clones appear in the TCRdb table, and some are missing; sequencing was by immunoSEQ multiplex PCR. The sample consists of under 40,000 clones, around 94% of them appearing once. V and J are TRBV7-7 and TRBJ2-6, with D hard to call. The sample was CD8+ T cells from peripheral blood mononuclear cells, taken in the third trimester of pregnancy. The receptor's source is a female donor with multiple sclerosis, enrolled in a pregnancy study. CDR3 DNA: TGTGCCAGCAGCACTGTGCTTAAGTGCCAAAGTCGGGCCAACGTCCTGACTTTC. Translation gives CASSTVLKCQSRANVLTF.